A selection of T cell receptor beta chains follows, all from one sample in a study of cytomegalovirus exposure and HLA in healthy donors. Method: immunoSEQ multiplex PCR; TCRdb's copy keeps in-frame clones and lacks some. The sample consists of 200,000 to 250,000 clones, approximately 83% of them appearing once. Specimen: PBMCs. All receptors derive from a woman aged 25-40 years in good health and CMV-seropositive. Both conserved end residues are trimmed from each CDR3. Each record gives: V gene, J gene, CDR3 protein.

V: TRBV21-1; J: TRBJ2-5; CDR3: ASSKILMRHPQETQY
V: TRBV6-1; J: TRBJ2-6; CDR3: ASSEVGTGTTSGANVLT
V: TRBV28; J: TRBJ2-7; CDR3: ASEGARYEQY
V: TRBV6-5; J: TRBJ1-1; CDR3: ASLDGSTEAF
V: TRBV14; J: TRBJ2-7; CDR3: ASSQDLGLYEQY
V: TRBV21-1; J: TRBJ1-1; CDR3: ASSKLGAVNTEAF
V: TRBV29-1; J: TRBJ2-3; CDR3: SVAGGTDTQY
V: TRBV6-5; J: TRBJ2-7; CDR3: ASSYSQQGPPYEQY
V: TRBV21-1; J: TRBJ2-3; CDR3: ASSKGRTGTRTDTQY
V: TRBV6-5; J: TRBJ2-3; CDR3: ASSYGLSTDTQY
V: TRBV20-1; J: TRBJ2-1; CDR3: SALGNEQF
V: TRBV15; J: TRBJ1-2; CDR3: ATSRDLSDNYGYT
V: TRBV29-1; J: TRBJ2-1; CDR3: SVEGLREGKYNEQF
V: TRBV7-2; J: TRBJ2-7; CDR3: ASSGTAYEQY
V: TRBV6-5; J: TRBJ1-4; CDR3: ASSYTRGGNEKLF
V: TRBV27; J: TRBJ2-7; CDR3: ASSLLGQPGSYEQY
V: TRBV6-1; J: TRBJ1-1; CDR3: ASSVGQHTEAF
V: TRBV28; J: TRBJ2-7; CDR3: ASSSDRGAYEQY
V: TRBV9; J: TRBJ2-7; CDR3: ASNEAGGPRYEQY
V: TRBV5-1; J: TRBJ2-3; CDR3: ASSLDHNTDTQY
V: TRBV30; J: TRBJ1-1; CDR3: AWRDRGVGTEAF
V: TRBV29-1; J: TRBJ1-2; CDR3: SVELAAGYGYT
V: TRBV27; J: TRBJ1-2; CDR3: ASSSASGVRWGYT
V: TRBV25-1; J: TRBJ2-1; CDR3: ASMGNEQF
V: TRBV7-2; J: TRBJ2-7; CDR3: ASSSPGIAKSSYEQY
V: TRBV14; J: TRBJ2-5; CDR3: ASSQRSQETQY
V: TRBV7-6; J: TRBJ1-2; CDR3: ASSLAPWAGYT
V: TRBV6-1; J: TRBJ1-4; CDR3: ASSWDRGSEKLF